This T cell receptor beta chain came from a study of CD8+ T cells in alopecia areata (dated by TCRdb to 2017 to 2018). In the study overall: The treated patients took part in an open-label pilot trial in which moderate-to-severe alopecia areata was treated with oral tofacitinib at 5 to 10 mg twice daily. Tofacitinib was administered for 6 to 18 months, and 6 months of follow-up off drug were then conducted to assess delayed response and recurrence. In treated patients, disease severity was measured using the SALT score, which gives the percentage of scalp surface area affected. To study T cell clonal expansion in alopecia areata, the researchers applied high-throughput TCRbeta sequencing to both the C3H/HeJ mouse model and human patients. On the human side, TCRbeta sequencing was run on scalp tissue and on sorted CD4+ and CD8+ peripheral blood T cells from healthy controls and from alopecia areata patients with either patchy or totalis/universalis disease. Biopsies were taken from tofacitinib-treated patients at baseline and at 4 and 24 weeks of treatment, and a later scalp biopsy was taken in several of the tofacitinib-treated patients. Scalp clonality was compared among normal scalp (n=4), patchy alopecia areata scalp (n=8), and alopecia totalis/universalis scalp (n=8). The RNA source kit depended on sample type: the PAXgene miRNA kit for fixed scalp, the miRNeasy kit for PBMCs, and the RNeasy kit for mouse skin. Amplification of TCRbeta CDR3 regions was done by immunoSEQ multiplex PCR using 35 Vbeta forward primers and 13 Jbeta reverse primers. Results and caveats for the whole study, not just this receptor: The treated cohort was small, with a single nonresponder, so links between baseline CD8+ expansion and response need larger studies. Shared TCR sequences between patients were less evident than in mice, which may be partly attributable to HLA diversity in the patient population. Scalp TCR repertoire analysis is complicated because resident alphabeta T cells in normal human skin are also sequenced, whereas mouse skin is dominated by gammadelta T cells. Higher clonality and more expanded CD8+ clones were observed in lesional scalp than in normal scalp, particularly in alopecia totalis/universalis, a finding suggestive of antigenic drive. Tofacitinib significantly decreased scalp clonality and the number of expanded CD8+ clones among the top 100 scalp clones. Many expanded lesional clones were found to persist in scalp and blood during tofacitinib treatment, and relapse after treatment cessation may be partly explained by this persistence.

The CDR3, from cysteine to phenylalanine, totals 14 residues. The DNA shown is the 42-base CDR3, in frame from base 1. CDR1 is given as LNHDA and CDR2 as SQIVND, both from the germline V gene (reference sequence). Trimming removed 4 bases from V and 4 bases from J, leaving 13 bases between the germline ends. Libraries were constructed by the immunoSEQ multiplex PCR assay. RNA was extracted from all samples and reverse transcribed into cDNA, which served as template for TCR sequencing. SuperScript III was used for first-strand cDNA synthesis, primed with a 2:1 mix of oligo-dT and random hexamers. A synthetic immune receptor repertoire was used to assess amplification bias, and residual bias was removed computationally. Under the source paper's analysis protocol: After raw reads were preprocessed to remove errors, the CDR3 was defined following IMGT conventions as running from the conserved cysteine to phenylalanine. To get clonality, Shannon entropy was normalized by log2 of the number of productive unique TCRs and the result was subtracted from 1. CD4 or CD8 identity of scalp clones was inferred by cross-referencing scalp TCRbeta sequences with sorted blood CD4 and CD8 repertoires. The table was pulled from immuneACCESS by TCRdb, which kept in-frame rearrangements only. Such tables lose some clones; where checked, under half of the loss comes from unresolved V genes, and the rest has no known cause. That table supplies the V and J calls and clone size; D and trimming were determined from the DNA. The sample records 87,000 or so clones, over 70% of which are singletons. The ten largest clones take up approximately 15% of the sample.

In light of the paper, this sample's treatment or condition label describes: oral pan-JAK inhibitor, 5-10 mg twice daily. Lesional scalp punch biopsies and peripheral blood were collected from alopecia areata patients. After PBMCs were isolated by density centrifugation and stained for CD3, CD4 and CD8, a FACSAria was used to sort CD4+ and CD8+ T cells. A remark on this clone: What antigen it recognizes has not been identified. No much larger clonotype is one base removed from it; base qualities were not supplied.

The specimen comprised CD8+ T cells sorted from blood, sampled around week 46, from a patient treated with tofacitinib. The chain is assembled from TRBV19 and TRBJ1-1, and perhaps TRBD1 as D gene, on 5 matching bases. The origin of this receptor is a human donor with alopecia areata. The DNA sequence is TGTGCCAGTAGTACTCAATCGGGGACCACTGAAGCTTTCTTT. Its coded protein is CASSTQSGTTEAFF.